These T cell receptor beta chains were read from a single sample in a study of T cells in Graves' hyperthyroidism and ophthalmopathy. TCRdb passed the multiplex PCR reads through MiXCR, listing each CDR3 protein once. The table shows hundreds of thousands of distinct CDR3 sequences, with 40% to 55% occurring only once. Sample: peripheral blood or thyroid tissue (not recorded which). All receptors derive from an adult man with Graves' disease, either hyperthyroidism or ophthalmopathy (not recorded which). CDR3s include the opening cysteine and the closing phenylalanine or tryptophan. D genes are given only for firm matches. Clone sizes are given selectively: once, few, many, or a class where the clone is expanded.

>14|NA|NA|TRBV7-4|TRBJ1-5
TGTCCCAGCAGCCCAGGGGTGCGAGATCAGCCCCAGCATTTT
CPSSPGVRDQPQHF
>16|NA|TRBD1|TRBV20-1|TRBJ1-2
TGCAGTGCTACGGGACAGGGGAGTGGACAGTTCTATGGCTACACCTTC
CSATGQGSGQFYGYTF
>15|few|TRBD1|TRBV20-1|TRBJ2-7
TGCAGTGCTAGAGATAGTCGGGACAGTTCCTACGAGCAGTACTTC
CSARDSRDSSYEQYF
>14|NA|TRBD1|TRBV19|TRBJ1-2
TGTGCCAGTAGTTTTACAGGGGGCTACTATGGCTACACCTTC
CASSFTGGYYGYTF
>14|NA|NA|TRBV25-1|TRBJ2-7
TGTGCCAGCAGTGGGGGGTCAGGCTCCTACGAGCAGTACTTC
CASSGGSGSYEQYF
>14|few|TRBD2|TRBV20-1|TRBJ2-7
TGCAGTGCCCCCCAACTAGCGGGAGCTGGCGAGCAGTACTTC
CSAPQLAGAGEQYF
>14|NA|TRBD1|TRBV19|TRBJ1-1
TGTGCCAGCGCCCGGGACAGCTTGAACACTGAAGCTTTCTTT
CASARDSLNTEAFF
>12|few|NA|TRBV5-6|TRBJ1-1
TGTGCCAGCAGCTTGATACACCTTGAAGCTTTCTTT
CASSLIHLEAFF
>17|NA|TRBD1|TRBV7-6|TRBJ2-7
TGTGCCAGCAGCTTAGTAGGGCCCGGGACAGGGAGCTACGAGCAGTACTTC
CASSLVGPGTGSYEQYF
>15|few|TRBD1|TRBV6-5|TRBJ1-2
TGTGCCAGCAGAGAGACAGGGCGATCTAACTATGGCTACACCTTC
CASRETGRSNYGYTF
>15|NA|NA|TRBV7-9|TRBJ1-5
TGTGCCAGCAGCTTACATCGGGGAAACAATCAGCCCCAGCATTTT
CASSLHRGNNQPQHF
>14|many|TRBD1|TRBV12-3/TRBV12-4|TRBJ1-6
TGTGCCAGCAGTGACAGGGGAGACAATTCACCCCTCCACTTT
CASSDRGDNSPLHF
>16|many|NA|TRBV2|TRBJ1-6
TGTGCCAGCAGTTACTCGGGACAAGGGTATAATTCACCCCTCCACTTT
CASSYSGQGYNSPLHF
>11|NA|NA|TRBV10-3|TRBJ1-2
TGTGCCAGTCAGGAGACCTATGGCTACACCTTC
CASQETYGYTF
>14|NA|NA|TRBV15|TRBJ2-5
TGTGCCACCAGCAGCGTAGGAGGGGGAGAGACCCAGTACTTC
CATSSVGGGETQYF
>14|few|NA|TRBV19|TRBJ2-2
TGTGCCAGTCGGGGTGAGCGCGGAACCGGGGAGCTGTTTTTT
CASRGERGTGELFF
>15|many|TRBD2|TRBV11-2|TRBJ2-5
TGTGCCAGCAGCTTAATAGCGGGAAGGGCAGAGACCCAGTACTTC
CASSLIAGRAETQYF
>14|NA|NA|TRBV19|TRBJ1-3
TGTGCCAGTAGTATTCTAGGGGCCGGAAACACCATATATTTT
CASSILGAGNTIYF
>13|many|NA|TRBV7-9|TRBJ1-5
TGTGCCAGCAGCTTAGGGGAAGATCAGCCCCAGCATTTT
CASSLGEDQPQHF
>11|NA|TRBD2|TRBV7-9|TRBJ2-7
TGTGCCAGCGGGGGGGACGGGGAGCAGTACTTC
CASGGDGEQYF
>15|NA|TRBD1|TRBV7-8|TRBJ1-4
TGTGCCAGCAGCTTATACAGGGGGCGAGGTGAAAAACTGTTTTTT
CASSLYRGRGEKLFF
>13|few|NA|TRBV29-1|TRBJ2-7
TGCAGCGTTATGAGGACAGCGTCCTACGAGCAGTACTTC
CSVMRTASYEQYF
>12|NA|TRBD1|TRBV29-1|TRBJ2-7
TGCAGCAATGGACAGGGGGCCTACGAGCAGTACTTC
CSNGQGAYEQYF
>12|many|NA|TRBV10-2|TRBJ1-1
TGCGCCAGCAGTGAGGGGACCACTGAAGCTTTCTTT
CASSEGTTEAFF
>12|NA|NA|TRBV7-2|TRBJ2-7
TGTGCCAGCAGCCAAGATAGGAGAAGGCAGTACTTC
CASSQDRRRQYF
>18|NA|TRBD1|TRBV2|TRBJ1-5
TGTGCCAGCAGTCCAAGCCTACTGACAGGGTATAGCAATCAGCCCCAGCATTTT
CASSPSLLTGYSNQPQHF
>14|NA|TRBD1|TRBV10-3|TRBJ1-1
TGTGCCAGCAGTTGCGGGACAGCCAACACTGAAGCTTTCTTT
CASSCGTANTEAFF
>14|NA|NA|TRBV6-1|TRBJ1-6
TGTGCCAGCAGTATCGACAGAAATAATTCACCCCTCCACTTT
CASSIDRNNSPLHF
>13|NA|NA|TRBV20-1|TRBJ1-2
TGCAGTACCGTACAGGGCCCTAACTATGGCTACACCTTC
CSTVQGPNYGYTF
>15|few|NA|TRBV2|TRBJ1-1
TGTGCCAGCAGTGAAGGACCAGGGACGAACACTGAAGCTTTCTTT
CASSEGPGTNTEAFF
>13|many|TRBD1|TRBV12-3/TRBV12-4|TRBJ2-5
TGTGCCAGCAGTCCGGGACAGTGGAAGACCCAGTACTTC
CASSPGQWKTQYF
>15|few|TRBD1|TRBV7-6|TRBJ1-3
TGTGCCAGCAGCCGTTCGACAGGGTCTGGAAACACCATATATTTT
CASSRSTGSGNTIYF
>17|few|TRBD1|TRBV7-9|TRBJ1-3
TGTGCCAGCAGCGGCGGCTTGGGACAGAGAAAGGGAAACACCATATATTTT
CASSGGLGQRKGNTIYF
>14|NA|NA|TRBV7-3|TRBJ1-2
TGTGCCAGCAGCCACGGGCAGGCTAACTGTGGCTACACCTTC
CASSHGQANCGYTF
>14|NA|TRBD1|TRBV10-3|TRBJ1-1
TGTGCCAGCAGTTTATGGGACAGGGGAAGTGAAGCTTTCTTT
CASSLWDRGSEAFF
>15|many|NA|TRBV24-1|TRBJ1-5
TGTGCCACCAGTGATTCGATGGGGGGCGGACAGCCCCAGCATTTT
CATSDSMGGGQPQHF
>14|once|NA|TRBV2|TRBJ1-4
TGTGCCAGCAACAAACAGGTTAACACTGAAAAACTGTTTTTT
CASNKQVNTEKLFF
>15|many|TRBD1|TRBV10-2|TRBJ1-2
TGCGCCAGCAGTGAACCTGGACAGGTAGACTATGGCTACACCTTC
CASSEPGQVDYGYTF
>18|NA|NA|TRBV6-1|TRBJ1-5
TGTGCCAGCAGTGAAGCCCTCTTGACAGGTTATAGCAATCAGCCCCAGCATTTT
CASSEALLTGYSNQPQHF
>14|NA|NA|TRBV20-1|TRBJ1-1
TGCAGTGCTTTCCGCAGGTCCATGGACACTGAAGCTTTCTTT
CSAFRRSMDTEAFF
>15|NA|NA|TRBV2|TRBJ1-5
TGTGCCAGCGTTGAAGTGGGTCAGGGGAATCAGCCCCAGCATTTT
CASVEVGQGNQPQHF
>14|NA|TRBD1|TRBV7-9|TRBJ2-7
TGTGCCAGCAGCTCCGGGACAGGGCACCACGAGCAGTACTTC
CASSSGTGHHEQYF
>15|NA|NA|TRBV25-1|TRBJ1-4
TGTGCCAGCAGGAAAAAGCCTGCAACTAATGAAAAACTGTTTTTT
CASRKKPATNEKLFF
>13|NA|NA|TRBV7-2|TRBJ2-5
TGTGCCAGCTCACCACCGATTACAGAGACCCAGTACTTC
CASSPPITETQYF
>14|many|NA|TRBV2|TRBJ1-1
TGTGCCAGCAGTGATGGGCAGGGGAACACTGAAGCTTTCTTT
CASSDGQGNTEAFF
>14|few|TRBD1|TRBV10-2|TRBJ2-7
TGCGCCAGCAGGGCGCCGGGACAGGGTGACGAGCAGTACTTC
CASRAPGQGDEQYF
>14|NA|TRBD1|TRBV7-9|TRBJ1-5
TGTGCCAGCAGCCGGACAGGGGGGTATCAGCCCCAGCATTTT
CASSRTGGYQPQHF
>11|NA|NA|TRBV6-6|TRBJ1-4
TGTGCCAGCAACAGCGGTGAAAAACTGTTTTTT
CASNSGEKLFF